The entry below gives a single TCR beta chain sequence along with its context. Its specificity is unknown. The sample originates from a study of T cell responses to AZD1222 COVID-19 vaccine. Looking at the study overall: Second-dose groups at about 4 or about 12 weeks were pooled. Study-wide results and caveats: At study baseline, merely several AZD1222 recipients were seropositive. Increased Spike-specific TCR breadth and depth were observed after two AZD1222 doses.

V lost 5 bases to trimming and J lost 8 bases; unmatched junction nucleotides: 4. Germline CDR1 SGHAT, CDR2 FQNNGV. This CDR3 is built from 15 residues. Profiled with immunoSEQ multiplex PCR; TCRdb holds only in-frame clones, not every one. The sample contains 110,000 to 150,000 clones, 92% of which appear only once. The chain carries TRBV11-2 and TRBJ2-1; 15 nucleotides agree with TRBD2. The sequence was obtained from an adult in good health. The starting material was peripheral blood, obtained on day 0 of AZD1222 vaccination. DNA for the CDR3: TGTGCCAGCAGCCGGGGACTAGCGGGGGGCTATGAGCAGTTCTTC. Amino acid sequence: CASSRGLAGGYEQFF.